Sequencing of this TCR beta chain was carried out in a study of blood T cell repertoires in COVID-19 (TCRdb year 2020). General notes on the study: The collaborator samples originated in the United States, Italy and Spain and spanned the acute and convalescent phases of COVID-19. The prospective study material was composed of cDNA or gDNA derived from T cells, B-cell-depleted T cells, or PBMCs. Deeply sampled blood TCRbeta repertoires from subjects exposed to, actively infected with, or recovered from COVID-19 were included in the dataset. A freely available public database, intended as a resource for researchers studying the immune response to SARS-CoV-2, is where the repertoires were released. The samples were drawn from two sources: the first 160 participants of the ongoing ImmuneRACE study, and 1,000 to 1,500 subjects contributed by 6 global collaborators. Nearly every sample came with metadata listing a de-identified subject ID, COVID-19 status, age in years and sex. Where available, HLA class I and class II types were obtained from metadata supplied by the sample provider rather than from assay-based typing. Overall results and qualifications from the work: The quantity of clinical and demographic metadata differed by source and by participant and was supplied without curation.

TCRbeta CDR3 regions were amplified from genomic DNA using the immunoSEQ Assay, a bias-controlled multiplex PCR. The authors' analysis ran thus. Within the assay, amplification of reference gene primers was used to estimate how many nucleated cells each sample contained. To quantify the absolute abundance of each unique TCRbeta CDR3 rearrangement, sequence reads were collapsed and filtered. Productive Simpson clonality was computed per sample as the square root of Simpson's diversity index over productive rearrangements. TCRdb obtained this table from immuneACCESS and retained in-frame rearrangements with V and J assigned. These tables miss some clones; where compared with another copy, unresolved V genes account for less than half of the shortfall, and the remainder is unexplained. That table supplies the V and J calls and clone size; D and trimming were determined from the DNA. The sample yields 220,000 or so clones; roughly 84% were counted once. The top ten constitute about 7% of the sample.

The CDR3 goes from the cysteine to the phenylalanine over 16 residues. Only CDR3 DNA is held: 48 bases, read in frame from base 1. In the germline V gene, CDR1 corresponds to ENHRY and CDR2 to SYGVKD. V was cut back by 0 bases and J by 0 bases, leaving a gap of 8 bases between them. In the prospective study, participants were roughly 18 to 100 years old, resided in about two dozen geographic areas of the United States, and were enrolled through a virtual design. Cohort assignment in the prospective study relied on participant-reported clinical history from a screening survey and a study questionnaire. ImmuneRACE Cohort 3 recovered participants were defined by two consecutive negative NP/OP PCR tests, healthcare professional clearance, or symptom resolution. In the prospective study, mobile phlebotomists collected whole blood, serum and a nasopharyngeal or oropharyngeal swab from each participant. Additional blood draws and questionnaires over a roughly two-month period could optionally be provided by prospective study participants. Blood samples from the prospective study were shipped frozen or at room temperature prior to DNA extraction.

Concerning this clone: Its antigen is still unknown. It has no much larger one-base neighbor in the sample; base qualities were not kept. The sample holds other DNA sequences that translate to the same CDR3.

The chain was built from TRBV10-3 and TRBJ1-4; there is no confident call for the D gene. Sequencing input: PBMCs or T cells enriched from blood (not recorded which). The clonotype comes from a woman aged 40 to 55 who had recovered from COVID-19. The base sequence is TGTGCCATCAGTGAGTCAGGAGGAACAACTAATGAAAAACTGTTTTTT. Translated, this gives CAISESGGTTNEKLFF.